This T cell receptor (beta chain) was observed in a study of blood T cell repertoires in COVID-19. Germline V gives CDR1 LNHDA, CDR2 SQIVND (reference sequence). This CDR3 has 12 residues. V lost 6 bases and J 3 bases, leaving 9 bases between the germline ends. Using immunoSEQ multiplex PCR, the repertoire was profiled, and TCRdb retains in-frame clones only, with some absent. The sample consists of roughly 92,000 clones, almost 90% of them appearing once. The sample holds one count of this clone. This TCR derives from a woman of 80 years or more with active or convalescent COVID-19. The source material was peripheral blood. V gene TRBV19 combines with J gene TRBJ2-7, with D possibly TRBD1 on 5 matching bases. DNA for the CDR3: TGTGCCAGTAGCCTGACAGACTACGAGCAGTACTTC. Its translation is CASSLTDYEQYF.